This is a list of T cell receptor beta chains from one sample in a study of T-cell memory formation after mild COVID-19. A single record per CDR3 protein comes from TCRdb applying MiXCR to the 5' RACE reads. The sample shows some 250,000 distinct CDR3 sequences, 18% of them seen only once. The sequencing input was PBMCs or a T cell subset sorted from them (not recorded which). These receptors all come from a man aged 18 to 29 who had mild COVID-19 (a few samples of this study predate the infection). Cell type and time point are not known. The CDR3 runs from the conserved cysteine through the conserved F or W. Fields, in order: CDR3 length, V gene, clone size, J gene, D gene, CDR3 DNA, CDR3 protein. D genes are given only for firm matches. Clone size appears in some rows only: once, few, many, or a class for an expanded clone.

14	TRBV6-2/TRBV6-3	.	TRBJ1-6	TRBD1	TGTGCCAGCAGCCTGGACAGGCGCTCGGTGACCCTCCACTTT	CASSLDRRSVTLHF
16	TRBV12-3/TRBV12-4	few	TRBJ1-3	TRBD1	TGTGCCAGCAGTTCCGGGACAGGGGGTCCTGGAAACACCATATATTTT	CASSSGTGGPGNTIYF
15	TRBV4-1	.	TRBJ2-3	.	TGCGCCAGCAGCCCCCACGGGCCCAGCACAGATACGCAGTATTTT	CASSPHGPSTDTQYF
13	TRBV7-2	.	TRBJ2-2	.	TGTGCCAGCTGCAGGGATCCGACCGGGGAGCTGTTTTTT	CASCRDPTGELFF
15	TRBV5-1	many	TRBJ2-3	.	TGCGCCAGCAGCCTCGAGCGCACCAGCACAGATACGCAGTATTTT	CASSLERTSTDTQYF
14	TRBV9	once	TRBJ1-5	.	TGTGCCAGCAGCGTAGGTTCCTTCAATCAGCCCCAGCATTTT	CASSVGSFNQPQHF
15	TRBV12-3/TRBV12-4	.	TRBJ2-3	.	TGTGCCAGCACCTTCACCGGGACCACCACAGATACGCAGTATTTT	CASTFTGTTTDTQYF
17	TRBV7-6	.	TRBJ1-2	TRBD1	TGTGCCAGCAGCCCGCGGTGGACAGGGGCGGAGAACTATGGCTACACCTTC	CASSPRWTGAENYGYTF
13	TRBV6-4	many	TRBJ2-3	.	TGTGCCAGCAGTGACAGGGAGACAGATACGCAGTATTTT	CASSDRETDTQYF
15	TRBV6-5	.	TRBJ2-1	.	TGTGCCAGCAGTTACTCGAATACCCTCCCCAATGAGCAGTTCTTC	CASSYSNTLPNEQFF
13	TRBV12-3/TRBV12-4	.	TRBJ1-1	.	TGTGCCAGCAGTTTCTGGGGGCAGACTGAAGCTTTCTTT	CASSFWGQTEAFF
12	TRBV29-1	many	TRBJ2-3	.	TGCAGCGTTGAGGGGGTTGCAGATACGCAGTATTTT	CSVEGVADTQYF
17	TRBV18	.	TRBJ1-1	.	TGTGCCAGCTCACCACCGGGATCCTCGCGGGAGAACACTGAAGCTTTCTTT	CASSPPGSSRENTEAFF
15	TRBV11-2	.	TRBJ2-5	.	TGTGCCAGCAGCCCTGGGGGACGACTTGAAGAGACCCAGTACTTC	CASSPGGRLEETQYF
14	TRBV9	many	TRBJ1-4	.	TGTGCCAGCAGCGCCGGCAGGGGTGGTGAAAAACTGTTTTTT	CASSAGRGGEKLFF
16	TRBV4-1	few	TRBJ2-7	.	TGCGCCAGCAGCCAATGGCTCCGGGACCCCCCCTACGAGCAGTACTTC	CASSQWLRDPPYEQYF
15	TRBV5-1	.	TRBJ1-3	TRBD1	TGCGCCAGCAGCGCCGGGACAGCCTCTGGAAACACCATATATTTT	CASSAGTASGNTIYF
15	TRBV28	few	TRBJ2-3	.	TGTGCCAGCAGTTTACCGGCGGGGAAGGGGGATACGCAGTATTTT	CASSLPAGKGDTQYF
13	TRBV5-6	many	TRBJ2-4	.	TGTGCCAGCAGCTTTAAGGGGGGAAACATTCAGTACTTC	CASSFKGGNIQYF
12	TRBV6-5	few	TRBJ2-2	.	TGTGCCAGCAGTTACGGTAACGGGGAGCTGTTTTTT	CASSYGNGELFF
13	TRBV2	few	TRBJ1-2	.	TGTGCCAGCAGTGACGGGACATACTATGGCTACACCTTC	CASSDGTYYGYTF
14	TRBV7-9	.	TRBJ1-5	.	TGTGCCAGCAGCTTCGCCGGGGGCGCAGAGCCCCAGCATTTT	CASSFAGGAEPQHF
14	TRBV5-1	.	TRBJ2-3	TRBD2	TGCGCCAGCAGCCTCGGGACTAGCTTGGATACGCAGTATTTT	CASSLGTSLDTQYF
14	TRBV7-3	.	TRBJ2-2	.	TGTGCCAGCAGCCCCCCAGGGGCATCCGGGGAGCTGTTTTTT	CASSPPGASGELFF
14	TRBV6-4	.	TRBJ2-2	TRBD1	TGTGCCAGCAGTGACTCGACAGGGGGCGGGGAGCTGTTTTTT	CASSDSTGGGELFF
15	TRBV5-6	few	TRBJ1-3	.	TGTGCCAGCAGCTTGTTCGGCCTCACAGGAAACACCATATATTTT	CASSLFGLTGNTIYF
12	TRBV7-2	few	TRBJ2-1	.	TGTGCCAGCAGCTTAATAGTCGGGGAGCAGTTCTTC	CASSLIVGEQFF
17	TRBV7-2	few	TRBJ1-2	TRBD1	TGTGCCAGCAGCCAGAATAGGCCGGGGACAGGGGATTATGGCTACACCTTC	CASSQNRPGTGDYGYTF
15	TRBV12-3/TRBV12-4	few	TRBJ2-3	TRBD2	TGTGCCAGCAGGCCTCTCGGCGGGGGAACAGATACGCAGTATTTT	CASRPLGGGTDTQYF
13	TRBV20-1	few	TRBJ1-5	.	TGCAGTGCTCGTACGGGGAGCAATCAGCCCCAGCATTTT	CSARTGSNQPQHF
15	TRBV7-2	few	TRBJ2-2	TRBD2	TGTGCCAGCAGCACGCTAGCGGGGCATACCGGGGAGCTGTTTTTT	CASSTLAGHTGELFF
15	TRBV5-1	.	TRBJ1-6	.	TGCGCCAGCAGCTTGCAGGGAATTGTTGAATCACCCCTCCACTTT	CASSLQGIVESPLHF
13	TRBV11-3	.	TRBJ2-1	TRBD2	TGTGCCAGCAGCTTCGAGCGGGGGGCGGCGCAGTTCTTC	CASSFERGAAQFF
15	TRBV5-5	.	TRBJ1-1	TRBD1	TGTGCCAGCAGTCGACAGGGGGCACTTAGCACTGAAGCTTTCTTT	CASSRQGALSTEAFF
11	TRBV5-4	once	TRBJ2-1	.	TGTGCTACCCACTCCTACAATGAGCAGTTCTTC	CATHSYNEQFF
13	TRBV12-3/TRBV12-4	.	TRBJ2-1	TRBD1	TGTGCCAGCAGTACACAGGGGTACAATGAGCAGTTCTTC	CASSTQGYNEQFF
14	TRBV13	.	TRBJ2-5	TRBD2	TGTGCCAGCAGCGACAGCGGGGGAGAAGAGACCCAGTACTTC	CASSDSGGEETQYF
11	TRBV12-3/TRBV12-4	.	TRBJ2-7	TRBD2	TGTGCCAGCAGCGCCGGGAGGGAGCAGTACTTC	CASSAGREQYF
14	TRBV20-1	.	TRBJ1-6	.	TGCAGTGCTAGAGGCAGCATCTATAATTCACCCCTCCGCTTT	CSARGSIYNSPLRF
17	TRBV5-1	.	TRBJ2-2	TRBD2	TGCGCCAGCAGCGGGGGACTAGCGGGGCCCGAGATCGGGGAGCTGTTTTTT	CASSGGLAGPEIGELFF
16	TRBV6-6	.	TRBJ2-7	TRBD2	TGTGCCAGCAGTTACTCTACTAGCGGGAAGACGTACGAGCAGTACTTC	CASSYSTSGKTYEQYF
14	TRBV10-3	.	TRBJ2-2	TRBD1	TGTGCCATCAGCCTCGCCACAGGGGCCGGGGAGCTGTTTTTT	CAISLATGAGELFF
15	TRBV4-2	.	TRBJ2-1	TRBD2	TGTGCCAGCAGCCAGGAGCGGGGGGTCGACAATGAGCAGTTCTTC	CASSQERGVDNEQFF
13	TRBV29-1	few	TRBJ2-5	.	TGCAGCGTTGAAGAGGGGGGGCTGGAGACCCAGTACTTC	CSVEEGGLETQYF
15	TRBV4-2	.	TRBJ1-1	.	TGTGCCAGCAGCCAAGGAGTGGTCGGGAACACTGAAGCTTTCTTT	CASSQGVVGNTEAFF
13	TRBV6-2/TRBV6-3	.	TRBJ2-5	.	TGTGCCAGCAGGGTCAGCGGTCAAGAGACCCAGTACTTC	CASRVSGQETQYF
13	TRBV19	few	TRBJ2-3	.	TGTGCCAGTAGTATGGTTAACACAGATACGCAGTATTTT	CASSMVNTDTQYF
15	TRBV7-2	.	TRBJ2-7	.	TGTGCCAGCAGCTTTTGGACCGGTGGCTCCTACGAGCAGTACTTC	CASSFWTGGSYEQYF
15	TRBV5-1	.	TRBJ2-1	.	TGCGCCAGCAGCCCGACAGAGATCTCCTACAATGAGCAGTTCTTC	CASSPTEISYNEQFF
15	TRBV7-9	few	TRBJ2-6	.	TGTGCCAGCAGCTTAGCAGGGACCGGGGCCAACGTCCTGACTTTC	CASSLAGTGANVLTF
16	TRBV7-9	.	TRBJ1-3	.	TGTGCCAGCAGCTCACATACCGACGCTTTAGGAAACACCATATATTTT	CASSSHTDALGNTIYF
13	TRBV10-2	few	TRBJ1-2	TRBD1	TGCGCCAGCGGAGGTGTAGGGGGCAAAGGCTACACCTTC	CASGGVGGKGYTF
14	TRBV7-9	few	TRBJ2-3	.	TGTGCCAGCAGCTTAAGTGAGAGCGTCGATACGCAGTATTTT	CASSLSESVDTQYF
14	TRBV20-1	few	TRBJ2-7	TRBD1	TGCAGTGCTACCCGGGACAGTGGAACCTACGAGCAGTACTTC	CSATRDSGTYEQYF
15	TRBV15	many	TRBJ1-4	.	TGTGCCACCAGCAGCCATGGGGGTACAGGGGAAAAACTGTTTTTT	CATSSHGGTGEKLFF
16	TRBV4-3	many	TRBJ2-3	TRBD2	TGCGCCAGCAGCCCGGGACTAGCGGACCGCACAGATACGCAGTATTTT	CASSPGLADRTDTQYF
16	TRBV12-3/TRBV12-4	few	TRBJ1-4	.	TGTGCCAGCAGTCCGTTGGGGACACACTCTAATGAAAAACTGTTTTTT	CASSPLGTHSNEKLFF
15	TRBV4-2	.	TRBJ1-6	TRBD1	TGTGCCAGCAGCCAAGACCGGCAGGGGGGATCACCCCTCCACTTT	CASSQDRQGGSPLHF
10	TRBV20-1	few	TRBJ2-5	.	TGCAGTGCCCGGACTCCTACCCAGTACTTC	CSARTPTQYF
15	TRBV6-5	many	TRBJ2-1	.	TGTGCCAGCAGTTACGGGCGACAGGCCTACAATGAGCAGTTCTTC	CASSYGRQAYNEQFF